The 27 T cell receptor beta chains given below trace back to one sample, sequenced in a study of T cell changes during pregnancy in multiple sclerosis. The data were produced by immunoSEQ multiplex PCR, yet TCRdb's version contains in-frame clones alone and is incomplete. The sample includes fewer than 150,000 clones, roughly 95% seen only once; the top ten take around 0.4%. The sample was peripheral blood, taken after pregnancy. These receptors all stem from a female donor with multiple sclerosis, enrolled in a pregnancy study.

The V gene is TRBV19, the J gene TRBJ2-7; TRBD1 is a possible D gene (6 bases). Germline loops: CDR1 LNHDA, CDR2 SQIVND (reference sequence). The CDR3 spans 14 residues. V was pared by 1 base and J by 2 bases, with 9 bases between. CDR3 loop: CASSIVGDTYEQYF. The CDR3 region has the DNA TGTGCCAGTAGTATAGTGGGGGACACCTACGAGCAGTACTTC.

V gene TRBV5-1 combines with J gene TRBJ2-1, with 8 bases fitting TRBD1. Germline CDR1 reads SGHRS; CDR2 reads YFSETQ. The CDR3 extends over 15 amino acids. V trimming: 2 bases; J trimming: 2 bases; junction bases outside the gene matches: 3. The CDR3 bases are TGCGCCAGCAGCTTACAGGGGGAGCCCTACAATGAGCAGTTCTTC. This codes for CASSLQGEPYNEQFF.

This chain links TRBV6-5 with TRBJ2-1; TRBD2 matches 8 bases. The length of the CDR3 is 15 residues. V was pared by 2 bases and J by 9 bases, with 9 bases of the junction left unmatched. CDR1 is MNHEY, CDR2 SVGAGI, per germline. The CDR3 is CASSYLAGITSEQFF. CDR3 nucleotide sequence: TGTGCCAGCAGTTACCTAGCGGGTATCACTAGTGAGCAGTTCTTC.

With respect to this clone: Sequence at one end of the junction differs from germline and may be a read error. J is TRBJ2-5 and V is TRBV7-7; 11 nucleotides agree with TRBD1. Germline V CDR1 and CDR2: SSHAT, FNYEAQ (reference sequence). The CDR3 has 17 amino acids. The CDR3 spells CASSLGDRGTKEETQYF. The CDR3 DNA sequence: TGTGCTAGCAGCTTAGGGGACAGGGGGACAAAAGAAGAGACCCAGTACTTC.

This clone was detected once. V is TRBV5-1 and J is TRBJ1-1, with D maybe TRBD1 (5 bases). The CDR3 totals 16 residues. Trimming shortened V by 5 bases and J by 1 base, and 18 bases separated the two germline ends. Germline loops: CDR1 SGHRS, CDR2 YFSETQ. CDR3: CASSFQGKGPNTEAFF. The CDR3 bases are TGCGCCAGCAGTTTTCAGGGAAAGGGGCCGAACACTGAAGCTTTCTTT.

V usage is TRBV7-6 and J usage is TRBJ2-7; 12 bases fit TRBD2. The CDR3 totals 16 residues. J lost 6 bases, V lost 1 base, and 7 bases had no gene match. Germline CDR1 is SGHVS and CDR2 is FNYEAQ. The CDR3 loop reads CASSLGLAGGPGEQYF. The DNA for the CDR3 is TGTGCCAGCAGCTTAGGGCTAGCGGGAGGGCCGGGCGAGCAGTACTTC. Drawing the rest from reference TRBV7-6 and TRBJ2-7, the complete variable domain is GAGVSQSPRYKVTKRGQDVALRCDPISGHVSLYWYRQALGQGPEFLTYFNYEAQQDKSGLPNDRFSAERPEGSISTLTIQRTEQRDSAMYRCASSLGLAGGPGEQYFGPGTRLTVT.

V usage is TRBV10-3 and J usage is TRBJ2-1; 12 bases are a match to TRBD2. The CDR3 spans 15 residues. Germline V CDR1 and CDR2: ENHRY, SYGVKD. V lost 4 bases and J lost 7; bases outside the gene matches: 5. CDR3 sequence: CAISVPTSGRNEQFF. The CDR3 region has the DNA TGTGCCATCAGTGTTCCTACTAGCGGGAGGAATGAGCAGTTCTTC.

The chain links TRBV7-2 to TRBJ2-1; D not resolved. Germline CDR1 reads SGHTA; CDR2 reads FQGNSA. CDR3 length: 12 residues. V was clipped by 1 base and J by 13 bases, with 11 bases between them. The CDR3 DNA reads TGTGCCAGCAGCTTAGGCTACGTAGAACAGTTCTTC. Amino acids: CASSLGYVEQFF.

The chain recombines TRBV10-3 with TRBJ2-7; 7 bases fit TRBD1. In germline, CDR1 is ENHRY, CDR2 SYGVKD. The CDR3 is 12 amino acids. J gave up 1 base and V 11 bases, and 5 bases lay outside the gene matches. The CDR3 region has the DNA TGTGCCGTCTCAGGGGGATCCTACGAGCAGTACTTC. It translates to CAVSGGSYEQYF.

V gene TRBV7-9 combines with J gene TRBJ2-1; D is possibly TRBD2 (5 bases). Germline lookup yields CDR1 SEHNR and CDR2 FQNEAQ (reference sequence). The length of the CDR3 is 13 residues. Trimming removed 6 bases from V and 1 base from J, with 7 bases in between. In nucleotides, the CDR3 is TGTGCCAGCAGAGGACTTTCCTACAATGAGCAGTTCTTC. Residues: CASRGLSYNEQFF.

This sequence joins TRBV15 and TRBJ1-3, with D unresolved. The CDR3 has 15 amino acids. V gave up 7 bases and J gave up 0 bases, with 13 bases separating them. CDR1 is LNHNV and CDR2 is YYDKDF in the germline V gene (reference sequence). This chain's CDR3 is CATTAQANSGNTIYF. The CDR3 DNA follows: TGTGCCACCACCGCTCAGGCCAACTCTGGAAACACCATATATTTT.

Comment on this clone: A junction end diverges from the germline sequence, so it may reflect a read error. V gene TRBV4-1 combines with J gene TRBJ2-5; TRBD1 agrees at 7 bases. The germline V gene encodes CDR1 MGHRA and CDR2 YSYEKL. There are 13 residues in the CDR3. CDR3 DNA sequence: TGCGCCAGCAGTCAAGACAGGGTGGAGACCCAGTACTTC. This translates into CASSQDRVETQYF.

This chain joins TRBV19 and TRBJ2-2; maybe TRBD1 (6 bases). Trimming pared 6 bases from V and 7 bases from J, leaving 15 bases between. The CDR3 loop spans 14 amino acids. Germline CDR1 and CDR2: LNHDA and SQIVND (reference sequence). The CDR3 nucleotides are TGTGCCAGTAGCTCTTCCAGGGGCGGCGGGGAGCTGTTTTTT. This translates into CASSSSRGGGELFF. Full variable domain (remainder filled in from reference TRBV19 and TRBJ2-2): DGGITQSPKYLFRKEGQNVTLSCEQNLNHDAMYWYRQDPGQGLRLIYYSQIVNDFQKGDIAEGYSVSREKKESFPLTVTSAQKNPTAFYLCASSSSRGGGELFFGEGSRLTVL.

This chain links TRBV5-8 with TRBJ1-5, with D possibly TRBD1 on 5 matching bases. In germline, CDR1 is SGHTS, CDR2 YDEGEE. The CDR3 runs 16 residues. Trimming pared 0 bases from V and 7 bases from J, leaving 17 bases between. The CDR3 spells CASSLDRRAPGQPQHF. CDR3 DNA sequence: TGTGCCAGCAGCTTGGACAGGAGGGCCCCGGGGCAGCCCCAGCATTTT.

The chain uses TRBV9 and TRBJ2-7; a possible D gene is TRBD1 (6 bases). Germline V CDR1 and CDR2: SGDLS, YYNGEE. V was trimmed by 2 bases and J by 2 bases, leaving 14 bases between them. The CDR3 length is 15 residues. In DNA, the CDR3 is TGTGCCAGCAGCGTTTCGGGACACCCTACCTACGAGCAGTACTTC. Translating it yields CASSVSGHPTYEQYF.

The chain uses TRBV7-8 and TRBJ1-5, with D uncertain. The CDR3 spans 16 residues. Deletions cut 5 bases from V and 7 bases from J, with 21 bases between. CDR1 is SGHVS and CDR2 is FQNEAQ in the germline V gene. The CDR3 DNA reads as TGTGCCAGCAGCGCGTCCGGGAGGCGCTTAGGGCAGCCCCAGCATTTT. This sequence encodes CASSASGRRLGQPQHF.

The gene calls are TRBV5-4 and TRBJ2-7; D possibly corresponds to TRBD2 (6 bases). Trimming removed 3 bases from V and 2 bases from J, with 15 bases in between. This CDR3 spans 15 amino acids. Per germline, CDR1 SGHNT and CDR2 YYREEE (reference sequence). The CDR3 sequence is CASSSGRGPTYEQYF. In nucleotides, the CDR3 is TGTGCCAGCAGCTCAGGGCGGGGTCCCACCTACGAGCAGTACTTC.

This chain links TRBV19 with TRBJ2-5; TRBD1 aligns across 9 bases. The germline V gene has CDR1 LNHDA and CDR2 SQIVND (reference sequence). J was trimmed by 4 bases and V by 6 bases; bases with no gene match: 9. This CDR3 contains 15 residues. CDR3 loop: CASSNGQGLGETQYF. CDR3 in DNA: TGTGCCAGTAGCAACGGACAGGGGTTGGGAGAGACCCAGTACTTC.

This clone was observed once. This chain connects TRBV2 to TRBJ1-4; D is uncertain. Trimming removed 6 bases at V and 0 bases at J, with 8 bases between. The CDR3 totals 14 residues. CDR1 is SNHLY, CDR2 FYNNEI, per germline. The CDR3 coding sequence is TGTGCCAGCAGGAAAACAGCAACTAATGAAAAACTGTTTTTT. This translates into CASRKTATNEKLFF. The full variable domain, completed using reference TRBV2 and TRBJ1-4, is EPEVTQTPSHQVTQMGQEVILRCVPISNHLYFYWYRQILGQKVEFLVSFYNNEISEKSEIFDDQFSVERPDGSNFTLKIRSTKLEDSAMYFCASRKTATNEKLFFGSGTQLSVL.

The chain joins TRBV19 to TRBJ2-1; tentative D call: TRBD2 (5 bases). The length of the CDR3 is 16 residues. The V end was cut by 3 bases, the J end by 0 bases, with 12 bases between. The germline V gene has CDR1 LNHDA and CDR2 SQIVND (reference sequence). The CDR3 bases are TGTGCCAGTAGTATCGGGGTCCTGAGCTCCTACAATGAGCAGTTCTTC. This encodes CASSIGVLSSYNEQFF.

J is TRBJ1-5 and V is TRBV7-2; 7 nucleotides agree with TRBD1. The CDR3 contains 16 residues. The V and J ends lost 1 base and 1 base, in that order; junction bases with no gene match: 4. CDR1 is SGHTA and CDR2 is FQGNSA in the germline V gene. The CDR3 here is CASSLEWTGSNQPQHF. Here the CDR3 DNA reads TGTGCCAGCAGCTTAGAGTGGACAGGAAGCAATCAGCCCCAGCATTTT.

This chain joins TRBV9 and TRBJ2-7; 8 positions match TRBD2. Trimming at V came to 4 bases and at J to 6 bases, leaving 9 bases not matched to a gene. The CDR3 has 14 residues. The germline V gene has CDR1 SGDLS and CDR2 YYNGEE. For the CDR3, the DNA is TGTGCCAGCAGCCCCGGACTAGCCCCCGGCGAGCAGTACTTC. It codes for CASSPGLAPGEQYF.

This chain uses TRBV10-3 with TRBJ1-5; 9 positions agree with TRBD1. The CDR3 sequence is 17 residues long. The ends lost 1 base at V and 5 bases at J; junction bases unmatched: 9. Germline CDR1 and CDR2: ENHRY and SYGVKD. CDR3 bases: TGTGCCATCAGTGAGTTCTTGTGGGACAGGGACTATCAGCCCCAGCATTTT. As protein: CAISEFLWDRDYQPQHF.

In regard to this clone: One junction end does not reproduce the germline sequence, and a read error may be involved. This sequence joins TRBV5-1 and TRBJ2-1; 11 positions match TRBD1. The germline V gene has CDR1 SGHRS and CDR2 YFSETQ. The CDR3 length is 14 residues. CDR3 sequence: CASSLDRGHDEQFF. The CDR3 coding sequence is TGCGCCAGCAGTTTGGACAGGGGGCACGATGAGCAGTTCTTC.

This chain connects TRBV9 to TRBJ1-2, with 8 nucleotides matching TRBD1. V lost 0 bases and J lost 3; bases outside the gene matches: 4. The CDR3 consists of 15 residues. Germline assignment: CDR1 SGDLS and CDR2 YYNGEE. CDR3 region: CASSVAQGADYGYTF. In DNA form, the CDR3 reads TGTGCCAGCAGCGTAGCTCAGGGGGCGGACTATGGCTACACCTTC. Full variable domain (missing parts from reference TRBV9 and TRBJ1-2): DSGVTQTPKHLITATGQRVTLRCSPRSGDLSVYWYQQSLDQGLQFLIQYYNGEERAKGNILERFSAQQFPDLHSELNLSSLELGDSALYFCASSVAQGADYGYTFGSGTRLTVV.

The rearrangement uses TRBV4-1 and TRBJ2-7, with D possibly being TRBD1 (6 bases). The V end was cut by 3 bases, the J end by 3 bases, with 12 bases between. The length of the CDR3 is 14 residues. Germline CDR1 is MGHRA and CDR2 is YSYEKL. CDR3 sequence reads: CASSHRTASYEQYF. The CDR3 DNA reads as TGCGCCAGCAGCCATCGGACAGCGAGCTACGAGCAGTACTTC.

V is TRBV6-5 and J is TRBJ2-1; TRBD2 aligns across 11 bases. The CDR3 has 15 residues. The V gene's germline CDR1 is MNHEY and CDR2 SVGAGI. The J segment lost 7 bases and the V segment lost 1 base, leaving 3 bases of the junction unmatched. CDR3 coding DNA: TGTGCCAGCAGTTACTTCGTAGCGGGAGGGAATGAGCAGTTCTTC. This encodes CASSYFVAGGNEQFF.